The source of this T cell receptor (beta chain) is a study of Graves' ophthalmopathy and Graves' hyperthyroidism. Amplification targeted the TCR beta CDR3 regions, with RNA transcripts as the source material. HTBI primers were employed in first-round RT-PCR, then a second-round multiplex PCR followed. TCRdb passed the multiplex PCR reads through MiXCR, listing each CDR3 protein once. Found here are around 670,000 distinct CDR3 sequences, 40% of them singletons; the top ten hold less than 55%. Ophthalmopathy-affected donors exhibited moderate-to-severe activity, CAS ≥3, NOSPECS ≥4, and duration under 3 months. PBMCs originated in less than 11 ml of fresh peripheral blood. V lost 7 bases, J lost 2 bases, and 17 bases lay in between. CDR1 and CDR2 (germline): SGHTA, FQGNSA. This CDR3 has 16 residues. Notes on this clonotype: Antigen unknown.

Notes on the study in general: Ophthalmopathy progression prediction by the model yielded a sensitivity of 60% to 71% and a specificity of just over 72%.

Sample: peripheral blood. The chain links TRBV7-2 to TRBJ1-4, with D unclear. This clonotype originated in an adult man with Graves' ophthalmopathy. DNA for the CDR3: TGTGCCAGCACCGAAAACCTGGCTGTCACTAATGAAAAACTGTTTTTT. Protein product: CASTENLAVTNEKLFF.